Here is one T cell receptor (beta chain) with its context. The data originate from a study of human T cells and chemical hapten exposure. The wider study: Throughout a study of approximately 24 weeks, patients underwent weekly scalp administration of diphenylcyclopropenone doses.

Trimming left V 3 bases short and J 0 bases short, with 18 bases between. The CDR3 consists of 17 residues. Germline-derived CDR1 and CDR2 are SGHVS and FQNEAQ. Each CDR3 protein gets one entry after TCRdb re-called the RACE reads with MiXCR. The data show 50,000 to 75,000 distinct CDR3 sequences, with about 11% seen just once and about 2% held by the top ten. Specified time point: patch test 3, about 24 weeks after DPC sensitization. As to treatment: therapeutic diphenylcyclopropenone sensitization with weekly scalp DPC. The sequence was obtained from a woman aged 25 to 39 with alopecia areata. Some clones in this sample may be carry-over from other donors' samples. Sequenced material: whole blood, taken in connection with sensitization to the hapten diphenylcyclopropenone (DPC). The V call is TRBV7-8, the J call TRBJ2-7, with D possibly matching TRBD1 (5 bases). The CDR3: CASSLTGWRTSSYEQYF. CDR3 sequence (DNA): TGTGCCAGCAGCTTGACCGGGTGGCGGACAAGCTCCTACGAGCAGTACTTC.